The text below deals with one T cell receptor (beta chain). The data derive from a study of T cell changes during pregnancy in multiple sclerosis. Assay used: immunoSEQ multiplex PCR; TCRdb lists only in-frame clones, some missing. The table has over 45,000 clones, around 90% seen once. The germline V gene encodes CDR1 SGHVS and CDR2 FQNEAQ. V was shortened by 1 base and J by 7 bases, with 7 bases between the two germline ends. The length of the CDR3 is 12 residues. The sequenced sample was CD4+ T cells from peripheral blood mononuclear cells, obtained in the second trimester of pregnancy. The sequence derives from a female donor with multiple sclerosis, enrolled in a pregnancy study. The gene calls are TRBV7-8 and TRBJ1-1; D unclear. The CDR3 here is CASSLEQFEAFF. Written as DNA, the CDR3 is TGTGCCAGCAGCTTAGAACAGTTTGAAGCTTTCTTT.